This T cell receptor beta chain was profiled in a study of T cells in localized non-small cell lung cancer. This clone has just a few counts. V lost 4 bases and J 2 bases, leaving 12 bases between the germline ends. This CDR3 has 15 amino acids. CDR1 and CDR2 from the germline V gene are SGDLS and YYNGEE. Sequenced by immunoSEQ multiplex PCR; TCRdb stores in-frame clones only, minus some. The table includes fewer than 40,000 clones, around 84% detected once. This sequence was found in a male donor at least 60 years old with stage III lung adenocarcinoma. Source: peripheral blood, taken before any cancer treatment. The chain joins TRBV9 to TRBJ2-2; TRBD1 is a possible D gene (6 bases). Here the CDR3 DNA reads TGTGCCAGCAGCCCGGACAGTCTTAACACCGGGGAGCTGTTTTTT. The encoded protein is CASSPDSLNTGELFF.